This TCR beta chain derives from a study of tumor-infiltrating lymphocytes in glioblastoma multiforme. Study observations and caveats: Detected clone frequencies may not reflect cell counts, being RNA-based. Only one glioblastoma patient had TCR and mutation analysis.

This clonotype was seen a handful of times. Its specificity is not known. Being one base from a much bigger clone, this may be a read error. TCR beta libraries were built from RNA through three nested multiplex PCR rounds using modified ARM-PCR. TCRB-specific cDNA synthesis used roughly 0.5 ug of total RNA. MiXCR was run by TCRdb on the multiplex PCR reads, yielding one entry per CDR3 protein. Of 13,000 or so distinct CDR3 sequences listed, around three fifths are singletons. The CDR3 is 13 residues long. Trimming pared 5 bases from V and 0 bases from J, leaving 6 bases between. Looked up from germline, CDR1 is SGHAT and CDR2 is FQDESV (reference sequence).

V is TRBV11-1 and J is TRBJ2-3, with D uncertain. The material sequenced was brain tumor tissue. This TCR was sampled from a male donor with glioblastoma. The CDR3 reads CASSPFSTDTQYF. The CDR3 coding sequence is TGTGCCAGCAGCCCCTTCAGCACAGATACGCAGTATTTT.